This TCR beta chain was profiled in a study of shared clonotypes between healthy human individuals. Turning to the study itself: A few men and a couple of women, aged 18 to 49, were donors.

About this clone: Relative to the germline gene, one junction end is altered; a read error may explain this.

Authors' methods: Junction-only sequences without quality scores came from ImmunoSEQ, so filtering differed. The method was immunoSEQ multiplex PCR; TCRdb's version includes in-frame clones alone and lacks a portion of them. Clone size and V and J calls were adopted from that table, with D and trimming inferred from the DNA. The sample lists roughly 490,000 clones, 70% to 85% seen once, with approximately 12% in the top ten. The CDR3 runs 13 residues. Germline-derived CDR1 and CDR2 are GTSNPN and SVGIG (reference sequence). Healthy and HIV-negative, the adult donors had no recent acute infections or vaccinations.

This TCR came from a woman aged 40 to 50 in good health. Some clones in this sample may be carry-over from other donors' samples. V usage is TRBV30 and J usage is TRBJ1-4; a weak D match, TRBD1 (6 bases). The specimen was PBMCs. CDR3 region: CAWRTGSNEELFF. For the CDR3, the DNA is TGTGCCTGGAGGACAGGATCCAATGAAGAACTGTTTTTT. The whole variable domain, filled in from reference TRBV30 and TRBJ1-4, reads SQTIHQWPATLVQPVGSPLSLECTVEGTSNPNLYWYRQAAGRGLQLLFYSVGIGQISSEVPQNLSASRPQDRQFILSSKKLLLSDSGFYLCAWRTGSNEELFFGSGTQLSVL.